Each of the 8 T cell receptor beta chains below was sequenced from the same sample in a study of Graves' ophthalmopathy and Graves' hyperthyroidism. CDR3 regions of TCR beta were amplified from RNA transcripts. Second-round multiplex PCR followed a first-round RT-PCR using HTBI primers. TCRdb re-called the multiplex PCR reads with MiXCR, one entry per CDR3 protein. The table lists about 230,000 distinct CDR3 sequences, around 45% of them singletons. The material sequenced was peripheral blood. These receptor sequences come from an adult man with Graves' ophthalmopathy.

The chain employs TRBV2 and TRBJ2-5; either TRBD1 or TRBD2 may fit D (6 bases each). In germline, CDR1 is SNHLY, CDR2 FYNNEI. This CDR3 spans 14 amino acids. Trimming removed 4 bases at V and 4 bases at J, with 13 bases between. CDR3 sequence: CASSGRRGGETQYF. The CDR3 DNA is TGTGCCAGCAGTGGTCGCAGGGGAGGAGAGACCCAGTACTTC.

CDR3 protein: CSASSLGSYEQYF. The CDR3 region has the DNA TGCAGTGCTAGTTCTTTAGGATCCTACGAGCAGTACTTC. The chain couples TRBV20-1 to TRBJ2-7; D gene unclear. The CDR3 has 13 residues. V was pared by 3 bases and J by 1 base, with 10 bases between. Germline V lookup: CDR1 DFQATT, CDR2 SNEGSKA (reference sequence).

At least ten counts were recorded for this clonotype. The chain recombines TRBV24-1 with TRBJ1-1; TRBD1 aligns across 8 bases. CDR3 length equals 14 residues. Germline V gene data show CDR1 as KGHDR and CDR2 as SFDVKD. V was clipped by 9 bases and J by 6 bases; unmatched bases: 11. The CDR3: CATPNGQGSSEAFF. The CDR3 DNA reads TGTGCCACCCCCAACGGACAGGGCTCTTCTGAAGCTTTCTTT.

The table lists this clonotype with a few counts. The chain combines TRBV10-3 with TRBJ2-2; 8 positions match TRBD1. After removal of 6 bases from V and 6 bases from J, the junction contained 6 bases not matched to a gene. The CDR3 is made up of 14 amino acids. Germline-derived CDR1 and CDR2 are ENHRY and SYGVKD. The CDR3: CAIRRAGGSGELFF. CDR3 DNA sequence: TGTGCCATCAGGAGGGCAGGGGGCTCCGGGGAGCTGTTTTTT.

This chain joins TRBV10-3 and TRBJ2-7; a weak D match, TRBD1 (6 bases). Germline CDR1 and CDR2: ENHRY and SYGVKD. V was shortened by 7 bases and J by 2 bases, with 12 bases between the two germline ends. The length of the CDR3 is 13 residues. CDR3 DNA sequence: TGTGCCATCACTAGGGGGATCGCCTACGAGCAGTACTTC. It yields the protein CAITRGIAYEQYF.

The sample holds many counts of this clonotype. This chain joins TRBV15 and TRBJ1-2; perhaps TRBD1 as D (5 bases). Per the germline V gene, CDR1 is LNHNV and CDR2 is YYDKDF (reference sequence). The CDR3 covers 14 residues. With 4 bases removed from V and 0 bases from J, the gap between germline ends came to 9 bases. CDR3 loop: CATSIGGANYGYTF. The CDR3 DNA reads as TGTGCCACCAGCATCGGGGGAGCTAACTATGGCTACACCTTC.

Remarks on this clonotype: A much larger clone differs from this one at a single base, so this may be a read error. The chain links TRBV29-1 to TRBJ1-5; 7 bases are shared with TRBD1. Unmatched junction bases numbered 9, after V lost 5 bases and J lost 11 bases. The germline gives CDR1 SQVTM, CDR2 ANQGSEA. CDR3 size: 12 residues. The CDR3 region is CSVKAGGQSQHF. Here the CDR3 DNA reads TGCAGCGTTAAGGCAGGGGGACAGTCCCAGCATTTT.

The chain employs TRBV24-1 and TRBJ2-7, with TRBD2 matching 13 bases. In germline, CDR1 is KGHDR, CDR2 SFDVKD. This CDR3 is 14 amino acids long. The V gene end was trimmed by 8 bases and the J gene end by 3 bases; junction bases not matched to a gene: 3. The CDR3 nucleotides are TGTGCCACCACTCGGACTAGCGGGAGCTACGAGCAGTACTTC. It is translated as CATTRTSGSYEQYF.